This T cell receptor beta chain was sequenced in a study of cytomegalovirus exposure and HLA in healthy donors. In germline, CDR1 is SGDLS, CDR2 YYNGEE. Trimming stripped 0 bases from V and 3 bases from J, with 9 bases between. The CDR3 is 14 amino acids. PCR amplification relied on 60 Vbeta primers (plus 13 Jbeta primers). The protocol was immunoSEQ multiplex PCR, while the TCRdb copy is restricted to in-frame clones and leaves out a portion. In the table there are around 92,000 clones, more than 75% of which are singletons. This chain uses TRBV9 with TRBJ2-5, with D perhaps TRBD1 (5 bases). The clonotype was recovered from a human donor in good health. What was sequenced was PBMCs. CDR3 sequence reads: CASSVGGLEETQYF. The CDR3 DNA follows: TGTGCCAGCAGCGTAGGGGGCTTAGAAGAGACCCAGTACTTC.